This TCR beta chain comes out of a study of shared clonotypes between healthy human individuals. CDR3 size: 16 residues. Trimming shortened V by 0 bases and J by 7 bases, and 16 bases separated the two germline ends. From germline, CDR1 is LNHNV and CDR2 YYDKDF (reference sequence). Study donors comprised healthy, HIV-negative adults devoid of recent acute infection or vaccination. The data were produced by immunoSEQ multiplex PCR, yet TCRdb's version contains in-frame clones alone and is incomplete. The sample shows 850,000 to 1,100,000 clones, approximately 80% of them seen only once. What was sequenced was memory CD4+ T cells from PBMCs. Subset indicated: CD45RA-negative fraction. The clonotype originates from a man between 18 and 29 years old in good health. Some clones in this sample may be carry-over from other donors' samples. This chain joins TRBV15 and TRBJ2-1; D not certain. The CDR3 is CATSRDRPRPENEQFF. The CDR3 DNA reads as TGTGCCACCAGCAGAGATCGCCCTCGCCCCGAGAATGAGCAGTTCTTC.